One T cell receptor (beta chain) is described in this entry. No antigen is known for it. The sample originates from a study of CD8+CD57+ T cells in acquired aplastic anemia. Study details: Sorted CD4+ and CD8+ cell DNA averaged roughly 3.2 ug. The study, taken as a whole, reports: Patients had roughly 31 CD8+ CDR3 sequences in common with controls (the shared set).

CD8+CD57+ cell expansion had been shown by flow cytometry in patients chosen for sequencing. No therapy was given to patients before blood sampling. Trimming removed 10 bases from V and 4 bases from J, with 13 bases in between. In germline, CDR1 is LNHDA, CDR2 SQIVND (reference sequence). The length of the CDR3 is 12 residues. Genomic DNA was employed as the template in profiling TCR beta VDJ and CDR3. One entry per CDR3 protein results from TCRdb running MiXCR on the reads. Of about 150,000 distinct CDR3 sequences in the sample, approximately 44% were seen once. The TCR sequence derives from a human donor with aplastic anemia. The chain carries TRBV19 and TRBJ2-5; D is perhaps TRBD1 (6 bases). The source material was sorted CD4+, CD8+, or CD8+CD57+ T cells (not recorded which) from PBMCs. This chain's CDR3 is CAISGALETQYF. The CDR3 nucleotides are TGTGCCATCTCAGGGGCCCTAGAGACCCAGTACTTC.